This T cell receptor (beta chain) was obtained from a study of blood T cell repertoires in COVID-19. Study details: Acute-phase and convalescent COVID-19 samples originated in the United States, Italy and Spain. In each case, the material was cDNA or gDNA derived from T cells, B-cell-depleted T cells, or PBMCs.

This clone was seen a handful of times. CDR3 size: 15 residues. Germline lookup yields CDR1 SGHRS and CDR2 YFSETQ. V lost 6 bases and J 7 bases, leaving 19 bases between the germline ends. As originally analysed: Reference gene primer amplification gave nucleated cell count estimates. Profiling relied on immunoSEQ multiplex PCR, and the TCRdb table lists in-frame clones only, not all of them. V, J and clone size are those of that table, while D and trimming were read from the DNA. The sample lists about 360,000 clones, around 86% seen once, with approximately 2.9% in the top ten. This chain joins TRBV5-1 and TRBJ1-4; a possible D gene is TRBD1 (5 bases). The receptor's source is a human donor in a cohort sampled during active COVID-19. Sequenced sample: peripheral blood. CDR3 in DNA: TGCGCCAGCACCCTTGACAGTGACACTTTTGAAAAACTGTTTTTT. Translation: CASTLDSDTFEKLFF. Using reference TRBV5-1 and TRBJ1-4 for the parts outside the CDR3, the full variable domain is KAGVTQTPRYLIKTRGQQVTLSCSPISGHRSVSWYQQTPGQGLQFLFEYFSETQRNKGNFPGRFSGRQFSNSRSEMNVSTLELGDSALYLCASTLDSDTFEKLFFGSGTQLSVL.